The source of this T cell receptor (beta chain) is a study of T-cell reconstitution after alpha-beta-depleted transplantation in children. The library targeted TCRbeta and was prepared with unique molecular identifiers. TCRdb analysed the PCR reads with MiXCR anew, one entry per CDR3 protein. The sample contains some 600,000 distinct CDR3 sequences, 16% of which appear only once. The CDR3 is 15 amino acids. V gave up 8 bases and J gave up 4 bases, with 20 bases separating them. This clonotype occurred a few times. This chain uses TRBV12-3 or TRBV12-4 with TRBJ1-1; perhaps TRBD1 as D (6 bases). Sample: PBMCs from the stem cell graft donor, taken from the stem cell graft. The TCR sequence derives from a human donor who donated a stem cell graft to a child with acute myeloid leukemia. The CDR3: CASPMEGGGSTEAFF. CDR3 nucleotides: TGTGCCAGCCCTATGGAGGGGGGAGGTAGCACTGAAGCTTTCTTT.